The text below deals with one TCR beta chain. Its matching antigen is unknown. The data are from a study of cytomegalovirus exposure and HLA in healthy donors. The study's findings and limits: There were about 160 TCR beta chains listed as cytomegalovirus-associated. In an earlier analysis, most TCR beta V segments were productive about 87% or about 30% of the time.

PCR was performed using 60 Vbeta and 13 Jbeta primers. Sequenced by immunoSEQ multiplex PCR; TCRdb stores in-frame clones only, minus some. Here the sample spans more than 200,000 clones, less than 85% being singletons. From germline, CDR1 is SQVTM and CDR2 ANQGSEA. V lost 2 bases, J lost 0 bases, and 6 bases lay in between. The CDR3 contains 13 residues. The sequencing input was PBMCs. This receptor was taken from a girl aged 2-10 years in good health and CMV-seronegative. The rearrangement joins TRBV29-1 to TRBJ2-3; no reliable D call. CDR3 loop: CSVEPTSTDTQYF. In nucleotides, the CDR3 is TGCAGCGTTGAACCCACTAGCACAGATACGCAGTATTTT.